This TCR beta chain was recovered during a study of T cell repertoires in cytomegalovirus infection. Overall study context: CMV infection and matching HLA type were both indicated by public TCR beta signatures.

A single record per CDR3 protein comes from TCRdb applying MiXCR to the reads. The repertoire has fewer than 550,000 distinct CDR3 sequences, 10% to 12% of them found once; the top ten carry roughly 10%. This clonotype was seen many times. The antigen is not known. The study, taken as a whole, reports: CMV carriers with the relevant HLA were identified by cumulative public TCR beta family frequency. HLA-C-restricted, CMV-specific TCR beta clonotypes were dominant ex vivo.

This TCR came from a human donor in good health (CMV status not recorded). Some clones in this sample may be carry-over from other donors' samples. The sample was PBMCs.

As DNA, the CDR3 is TGTGCCAGCAGTTACCGACAGGGAATGAGCACAGATACGCAGTATTTT. This sequence encodes CASSYRQGMSTDTQYF. The rearrangement uses TRBV6-6 and TRBJ2-3; the match to TRBD1 covers 7 bases. The trim removed 2 bases at V and 0 bases at J, leaving 5 bases unmatched. This CDR3 spans 16 amino acids. From germline, CDR1 is MNHNY and CDR2 SVGAGI (reference sequence).